This TCR beta chain appears in the sequencing data of a study of blood T cell repertoires in COVID-19. Whole-study context: Specimens from acute and convalescent COVID-19 originated in the United States, Italy and Spain. PBMCs, B-cell-depleted T cells, or T cells were the source of the cDNA or gDNA that made up the material.

Germline V gives CDR1 GTSNPN, CDR2 SVGIG (reference sequence). V dropped 0 bases and J dropped 4; count of bases not matched to a gene: 3. CDR3 length: 14 residues. Seattle patients were enrolled while actively infected and followed longitudinally. Worth noting for this clone: Other DNA sequences in the same sample also yield this CDR3.

In the authors' workflow: Reference gene primers were amplified, and this amplification served to estimate nucleated cell counts. Data came from immunoSEQ multiplex PCR; TCRdb stores just in-frame clones and leaves some out. That table supplies the V and J calls and clone size; D and trimming were determined from the DNA. This sample carries around 290,000 clones, just over 90% of them seen once, and the ten largest clones take around 2.2%. Material for sequencing was peripheral blood. This chain connects TRBV30 to TRBJ2-5, with TRBD1 matching 9 bases. This TCR derives from a woman in her twenties or thirties with COVID-19, enrolled during active disease. This chain's CDR3 is CAWSVQGAGETQYF. The CDR3 DNA reads as TGTGCCTGGAGTGTACAGGGGGCAGGAGAGACCCAGTACTTC. The full variable domain, completed using reference TRBV30 and TRBJ2-5, is SQTIHQWPATLVQPVGSPLSLECTVEGTSNPNLYWYRQAAGRGLQLLFYSVGIGQISSEVPQNLSASRPQDRQFILSSKKLLLSDSGFYLCAWSVQGAGETQYFGPGTRLLVL.